This is a list of T cell receptor beta chains from one sample in a study of T cell responses to AZD1222 COVID-19 vaccine. Data came from immunoSEQ multiplex PCR; TCRdb stores just in-frame clones and leaves some out. The sample yields approximately 150,000 clones, roughly 88% seen once. Sequencing was performed on peripheral blood, taken 28 days after the second AZD1222 dose. These receptors were collected from an adult who received the AZD1222 COVID-19 vaccine. Both conserved end residues are part of each CDR3. A D gene is named only where the DNA matches it firmly. Rows give clone size only sometimes, using once, few, many, or a class for an expanded clone.

>TRBD2|TRBV7-2|TRBJ2-3|-
CASSFAGGTDTQYF
TGTGCCAGCAGCTTCGCGGGGGGCACAGATACGCAGTATTTT
>-|TRBV19|TRBJ2-2|-
CASSIPLAAGELFF
TGTGCCAGTAGTATACCACTAGCTGCCGGGGAGCTGTTTTTT
>-|TRBV2|TRBJ1-5|-
CASSEQGIYQPQHF
TGTGCCAGCAGTGAACAGGGGATTTATCAGCCCCAGCATTTT
>-|TRBV6-1|TRBJ1-2|-
CASSEAQIANYGYTF
TGTGCCAGCAGTGAAGCGCAGATAGCTAACTATGGCTACACCTTC
>-|TRBV6-6|TRBJ1-2|few
CASSGGAWGYTF
TGTGCCAGCAGCGGGGGCGCTTGGGGCTACACCTTC
>TRBD1|TRBV19|TRBJ1-2|-
CASSTRTGGSYGYTF
TGTGCCAGTAGTACCCGGACAGGGGGTAGCTATGGCTACACCTTC
>-|TRBV5-1|TRBJ2-5|-
CASSLGHGETQYF
TGCGCCAGCAGCTTGGGACATGGGGAGACCCAGTACTTC
>TRBD1|TRBV6-6|TRBJ1-6|-
CASRTGQLNSPLHF
TGTGCCAGCAGAACGGGACAGCTTAATTCACCCCTCCACTTT
>-|TRBV7-4|TRBJ1-5|-
CASSLVGRVYSNQPQHF
TGTGCCAGCAGCTTAGTGGGACGGGTCTATAGCAATCAGCCCCAGCATTTT
>TRBD1|TRBV27|TRBJ1-5|-
CASSSGQPYQPQHF
TGTGCCAGCAGTTCGGGACAGCCCTATCAGCCCCAGCATTTT
>-|TRBV5-1|TRBJ1-1|-
CASSLVGKAFF
TGCGCCAGCAGCTTGGTCGGAAAAGCTTTCTTT
>-|TRBV18|TRBJ1-2|-
CASSPRADGYTF
TGTGCCAGCTCACCGAGGGCCGACGGCTACACCTTC
>-|TRBV28|TRBJ1-2|-
CASRNTAYGYTF
TGTGCCAGCAGAAACACCGCTTATGGCTACACCTTC
>-|TRBV6-6|TRBJ1-5|-
CASSYSTGYSNQPQHF
TGTGCCAGCAGTTATAGCACAGGTTATAGCAATCAGCCCCAGCATTTT
>-|TRBV12-3/TRBV12-4|TRBJ1-1|once
CASSPGQYTEAFF
TGTGCCAGCAGTCCAGGACAGTACACTGAAGCTTTCTTT
>-|TRBV18|TRBJ1-4|-
CASSPRGADEKLFF
TGTGCCAGCTCCCCGAGGGGGGCCGATGAAAAACTGTTTTTT
>TRBD1|TRBV19|TRBJ1-5|-
CASSHRDRSQGSNQPQHF
TGTGCCAGTAGTCACCGGGACAGATCTCAAGGGAGCAATCAGCCCCAGCATTTT
>-|TRBV25-1|TRBJ1-3|-
CASTQGAVSGNTIYF
TGTGCCAGCACCCAAGGTGCAGTCTCTGGAAACACCATATATTTT
>-|TRBV19|TRBJ1-2|-
CASSSSFGTAYGYTF
TGTGCCAGTAGTTCCTCCTTCGGGACGGCCTATGGCTACACCTTC
>-|TRBV3-1/TRBV3-2|TRBJ2-6|-
CASSQDSSFSGANVLTF
TGTGCCAGCAGCCAAGATTCGAGCTTCTCTGGGGCCAACGTCCTGACTTTC
>TRBD1|TRBV5-1|TRBJ2-7|-
CASSLIPPLRTGPLYEQYF
TGCGCCAGCAGCTTAATACCCCCCCTAAGGACAGGCCCCCTCTACGAGCAGTACTTC
>-|TRBV2|TRBJ2-1|-
CASSGALTGVLYNEQFF
TGTGCCAGCAGTGGGGCCCTGACAGGCGTACTCTACAATGAGCAGTTCTTC
>-|TRBV5-1|TRBJ2-5|-
CASSWGAVAGTQETQYF
TGCGCCAGCAGCTGGGGGGCTGTGGCAGGAACCCAAGAGACCCAGTACTTC
>-|TRBV15|TRBJ2-1|-
CATSSTVGTNNEQFF
TGTGCCACCAGCAGCACCGTTGGGACGAACAATGAGCAGTTCTTC
>-|TRBV18|TRBJ1-1|-
CASSPPTPKQVGITEAFF
TGTGCCAGCTCACCACCGACCCCAAAACAGGTCGGAATCACTGAAGCTTTCTTT
>TRBD1|TRBV2|TRBJ1-5|few
CASSVRGLRNQPQHF
TGTGCCAGCAGTGTCAGGGGGCTACGGAATCAGCCCCAGCATTTT
>TRBD1|TRBV5-4|TRBJ2-1|-
CASSKTGARNEQFF
TGTGCCAGCAGCAAGACAGGGGCTAGAAATGAGCAGTTCTTC
>TRBD1|TRBV6-5|TRBJ1-6|-
CATGQGTNSPLHF
TGTGCCACCGGACAGGGAACCAATTCACCCCTCCACTTT
>-|TRBV6-2/TRBV6-3|TRBJ2-2|-
CASRFNRPANTGELFF
TGTGCCAGCCGTTTCAATCGACCAGCGAACACCGGGGAGCTGTTTTTT
>-|TRBV3-1/TRBV3-2|TRBJ2-5|-
CASSQGFGTQYF
TGTGCCAGCAGCCAAGGTTTCGGGACCCAGTACTTC
>-|TRBV7-9|TRBJ1-6|-
CASSLIGSNSPLHF
TGTGCCAGCAGCTTAATCGGCAGCAATTCACCCCTCCACTTT
>-|TRBV5-1|TRBJ1-3|-
CASSLATGPSGNTIYF
TGCGCCAGCAGCTTGGCGACAGGTCCCTCTGGAAACACCATATATTTT
>-|TRBV5-1|TRBJ2-2|-
CASSLEVRADTGELFF
TGCGCCAGCAGCTTGGAGGTGAGAGCGGACACCGGGGAGCTGTTTTTT
>-|TRBV3-1/TRBV3-2|TRBJ1-2|-
CASSQVGGVLNYGYTF
TGTGCCAGCAGCCAAGTAGGGGGGGTTCTTAACTATGGCTACACCTTC
>TRBD2|TRBV28|TRBJ2-3|-
CASQRYTSGRTDTQYF
TGTGCCAGCCAACGATACACTAGCGGACGCACAGATACGCAGTATTTT
>-|TRBV11-1|TRBJ1-5|-
CASSLSSLEPQHF
TGTGCCAGCAGCTTATCCTCTTTGGAGCCCCAGCATTTT
>-|TRBV19|TRBJ1-2|few
CASAPGIAAAGNGYTF
TGTGCCAGTGCACCTGGGATCGCAGCGGCAGGTAACGGCTACACCTTC
>TRBD2|TRBV19|TRBJ2-2|-
CATRTSGITGELFF
TGTGCCACCCGGACTAGCGGGATTACCGGGGAGCTGTTTTTT
>-|TRBV27|TRBJ1-2|-
CASSFGPPNYGYTF
TGTGCCAGCAGTTTTGGGCCGCCTAACTATGGCTACACCTTC